This T cell receptor (beta chain) was found in a study of T cells in Graves' hyperthyroidism and ophthalmopathy. Study results and caveats: Ophthalmopathy stood apart from stable hyperthyroidism in a 13 V-J model.

The V and J ends lost 1 base and 4 bases respectively, with 13 bases between them. CDR3 length equals 15 residues. RNA transcripts were the template for amplifying TCR beta CDR3 regions. First-round RT-PCR targeting the TCR CDR3 was performed with the HTBI primer set. TCRdb ran MiXCR on the multiplex PCR reads and lists one entry per CDR3 protein. The sample yields 600,000 to 800,000 distinct CDR3 sequences, 35% seen once. This clonotype was observed a handful of times. Its antigen is currently unknown. The source material was blood. The chain joins TRBV12-3 or TRBV12-4 to TRBJ1-1; tentatively, D is TRBD1 (5 bases). The clonotype originates from a woman in her forties with Graves' hyperthyroidism. The CDR3 DNA reads TGTGCCAGCAGTTTAGTCCCAGGGATGGGCACTGAAGCTTTCTTT. It codes for CASSLVPGMGTEAFF.